These 2 T cell receptor beta chains were sequenced from one sample in a study of cytomegalovirus exposure and HLA in healthy donors. The PCR used 60 Vbeta and 13 Jbeta primers. Produced via immunoSEQ multiplex PCR; TCRdb's table is partial and in-frame only. The table has approximately 110,000 clones, nearly 80% seen once. Input material: PBMCs. The receptors derive from a man aged 25-45 years in good health and CMV-seronegative.

V is TRBV11-2 and J is TRBJ1-2; 9 bases line up with TRBD1. The V gene's germline CDR1 is SGHAT and CDR2 FQNNGV. This CDR3 has 13 amino acids. V was pared by 5 bases and J by 7 bases, with 5 bases of the junction left unmatched. CDR3 bases: TGTGCCAGCAGCCCCGGGACAGGGCTTGGCTACACCTTC. Encoded protein: CASSPGTGLGYTF.

This clone has just a few counts. The CDR3 DNA is TGTGCCAGCAGCGCAAGGACAGGGCCTGAGAAGACCCAGTACTTC. Translating it yields CASSARTGPEKTQYF. This chain connects TRBV7-9 to TRBJ2-5, with TRBD1 identical over 8 bases. Germline V gives CDR1 SEHNR, CDR2 FQNEAQ (reference sequence). Losses at the gene ends were 5 bases for V and 6 bases for J; bases not matched to a gene: 11. The CDR3 totals 15 residues. The whole variable domain, remainder taken from reference TRBV7-9 and TRBJ2-5, is DTGVSQNPRHKITKRGQNVTFRCDPISEHNRLYWYRQTLGQGPEFLTYFQNEAQLEKSRLLSDRFSAERPKGSFSTLEIQRTEQGDSAMYLCASSARTGPEKTQYFGPGTRLLVL.